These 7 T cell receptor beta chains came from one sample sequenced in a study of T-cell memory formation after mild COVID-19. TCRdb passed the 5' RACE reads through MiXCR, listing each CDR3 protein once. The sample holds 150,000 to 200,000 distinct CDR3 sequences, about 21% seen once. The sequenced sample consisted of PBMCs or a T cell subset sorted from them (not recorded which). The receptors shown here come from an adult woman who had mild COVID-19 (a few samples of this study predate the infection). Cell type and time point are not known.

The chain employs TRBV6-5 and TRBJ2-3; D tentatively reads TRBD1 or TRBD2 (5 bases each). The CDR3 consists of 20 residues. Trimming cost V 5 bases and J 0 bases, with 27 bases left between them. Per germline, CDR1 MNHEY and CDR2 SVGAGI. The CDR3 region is CASSTLTGPLASSSTDTQYF. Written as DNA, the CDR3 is TGTGCCAGCAGTACCCTTACGGGGCCACTGGCTAGCTCGAGCACAGATACGCAGTATTTT.

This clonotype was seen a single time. In DNA, the CDR3 is TGTGCCAGCACCCCGGGACACCTTATCTATGGCTACACCTTC. Translating it yields CASTPGHLIYGYTF. The V call is TRBV12-3 or TRBV12-4, the J call TRBJ1-2, with D perhaps TRBD1 (6 bases). The CDR3 has 14 amino acids. V shed 7 bases and J shed 4 bases, with 16 bases lying between them.

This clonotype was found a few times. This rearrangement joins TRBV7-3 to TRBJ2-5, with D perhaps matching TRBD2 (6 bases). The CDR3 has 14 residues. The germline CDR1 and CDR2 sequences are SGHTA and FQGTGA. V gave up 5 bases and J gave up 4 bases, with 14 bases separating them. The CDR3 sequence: CASSPAGSGETQYF. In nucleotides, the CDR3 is TGTGCCAGCAGCCCGGCGGGGTCGGGAGAGACCCAGTACTTC.

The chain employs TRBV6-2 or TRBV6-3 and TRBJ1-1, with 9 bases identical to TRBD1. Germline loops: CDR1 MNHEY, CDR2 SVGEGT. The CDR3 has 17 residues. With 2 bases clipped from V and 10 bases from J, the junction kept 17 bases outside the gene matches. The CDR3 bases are TGTGCCAGCAGTTACAACCCAATGACAGGGGGGCGAGAAGGAGCTTTCTTT. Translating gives CASSYNPMTGGREGAFF.

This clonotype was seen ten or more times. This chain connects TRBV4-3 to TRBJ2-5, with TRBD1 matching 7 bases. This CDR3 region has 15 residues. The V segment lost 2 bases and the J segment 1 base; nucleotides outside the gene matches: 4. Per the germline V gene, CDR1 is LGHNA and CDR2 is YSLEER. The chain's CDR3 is CASSQPGQAQETQYF. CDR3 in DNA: TGCGCCAGCAGCCAACCCGGACAGGCCCAAGAGACCCAGTACTTC.

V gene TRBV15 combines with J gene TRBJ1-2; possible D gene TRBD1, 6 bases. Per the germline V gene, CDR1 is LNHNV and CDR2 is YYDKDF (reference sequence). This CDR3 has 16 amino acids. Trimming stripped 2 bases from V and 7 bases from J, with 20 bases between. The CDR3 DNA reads TGTGCCACCAGCAGACGATCAGGAGACGGGGGCTCTGGCTACACCTTC. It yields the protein CATSRRSGDGGSGYTF.

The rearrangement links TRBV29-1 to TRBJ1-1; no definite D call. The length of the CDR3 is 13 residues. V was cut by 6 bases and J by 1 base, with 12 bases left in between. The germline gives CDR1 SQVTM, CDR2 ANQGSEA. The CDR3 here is CSVETDKNTEAFF. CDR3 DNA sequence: TGCAGCGTAGAGACGGATAAGAACACTGAAGCTTTCTTT.